This T cell receptor beta chain was observed in a study of T cell repertoires and Cas9 in healthy adults. Trimming removed 4 bases from V and 6 bases from J; junction bases left unmatched: 7. The CDR3 length is 16 residues. Germline V CDR1 and CDR2: MNHNY, SVGAGI (reference sequence). TCRdb's copy holds only in-frame clones and misses some; the assay was immunoSEQ multiplex PCR. There are fewer than 25,000 clones in the sample; 91% occur only once, and less than 2% lies in the top ten. Specimen: CD4+ effector T cells (CD127+, CD25-, CD137-, CD154-) from PBMCs; culture status not recorded. This chain uses TRBV6-6 with TRBJ1-6, with 9 bases lining up with TRBD1. The TCR comes from a human donor in good health. CDR3 protein: CASSSPRTGVNSPLHF. CDR3 in DNA: TGTGCCAGCAGTTCTCCTCGGACAGGGGTTAATTCACCCCTCCACTTT.